Each of the 14 T cell receptor beta chains below was sequenced from the same sample in a study of OX40 agonist ivuxolimab in advanced cancers. Only in-frame clones appear in the TCRdb table, and some are missing; sequencing was by immunoSEQ multiplex PCR. The sample records over 150,000 clones, approximately 94% being singletons. Here the sequenced sample was CD4+ or CD8+ T cells sorted from blood, taken in a trial of the OX40 agonist ivuxolimab. The receptors here all came from an adult with an advanced solid tumor such as melanoma, head and neck, liver or kidney cancer.

This clone was recorded once. The V and J genes are TRBV19 and TRBJ2-1; no reliable D call. The V end was cut by 4 bases, the J end by 0 bases, with 10 bases between. Looked up from germline, CDR1 is LNHDA and CDR2 is SQIVND (reference sequence). CDR3 length: 15 residues. The CDR3 sequence: CASSTTVSSYNEQFF. Here the CDR3 DNA reads TGTGCCAGTAGTACGACCGTTAGCTCCTACAATGAGCAGTTCTTC. The full variable domain, rest sourced from reference TRBV19 and TRBJ2-1, is DGGITQSPKYLFRKEGQNVTLSCEQNLNHDAMYWYRQDPGQGLRLIYYSQIVNDFQKGDIAEGYSVSREKKESFPLTVTSAQKNPTAFYLCASSTTVSSYNEQFFGPGTRLTVL.

The CDR3 is CASSVGGDSYEQYF. The CDR3 DNA reads as TGTGCCAGCAGCGTAGGGGGCGACTCCTACGAGCAGTACTTC. The gene calls are TRBV9 and TRBJ2-7, with a tentative D call TRBD1 (5 bases). Germline V gives CDR1 SGDLS, CDR2 YYNGEE. V dropped 0 bases and J dropped 0 bases, with 7 bases sitting between them. The CDR3 sequence is 14 residues long.

V is TRBV7-8 and J is TRBJ1-6, with 7 nucleotides matching TRBD1. The CDR3 loop spans 16 amino acids. CDR1 is SGHVS, CDR2 FQNEAQ, per germline. The junction had 4 bases not matched to a gene; V was cut back by 3 bases and J by 2 bases. The CDR3 sequence: CASSLDRLPYNSPLHF. The CDR3 nucleotides read TGTGCCAGCAGCTTGGACAGGCTGCCCTATAATTCACCCCTCCACTTT. The whole variable domain, remainder taken from reference TRBV7-8 and TRBJ1-6, is GAGVSQSPRYKVAKRGQDVALRCDPISGHVSLFWYQQALGQGPEFLTYFQNEAQLDKSGLPSDRFFAERPEGSVSTLKIQRTQQEDSAVYLCASSLDRLPYNSPLHFGNGTRLTVT.

The chain has TRBV7-8 and TRBJ1-1; D is unclear. The CDR3 totals 13 residues. Looked up from germline, CDR1 is SGHVS and CDR2 is FQNEAQ. Between the trimmed V and J ends, which lost 1 base and 0 bases, there was a span of 3 bases. The chain's CDR3 is CASSLDVNTEAFF. The CDR3 nucleotides read TGTGCCAGCAGCTTAGACGTGAACACTGAAGCTTTCTTT. Full variable domain (remainder filled in from reference TRBV7-8 and TRBJ1-1): GAGVSQSPRYKVAKRGQDVALRCDPISGHVSLFWYQQALGQGPEFLTYFQNEAQLDKSGLPSDRFFAERPEGSVSTLKIQRTQQEDSAVYLCASSLDVNTEAFFGQGTRLTVV.

The chain uses TRBV4-3 and TRBJ2-5; 12 bases are shared with TRBD2. The CDR3 is made up of 16 amino acids. The germline CDR1 and CDR2 sequences are LGHNA and YSLEER. The V gene end was trimmed by 0 bases and the J gene end by 5 bases; junction bases not matched to a gene: 4. The CDR3 DNA sequence: TGCGCCAGCAGCCAAGAACTAGCGGGGGGATGGGAGACCCAGTACTTC. Translation: CASSQELAGGWETQYF.

This chain joins TRBV7-2 and TRBJ2-1, with 8 bases matching TRBD1. V lost 1 base, J lost 8 bases, and 7 bases stayed unmatched. CDR1 and CDR2 (germline): SGHTA, FQGNSA. The CDR3 totals 15 residues. CDR3 residues: CASSLERGQGHEQFF. In DNA, the CDR3 is TGTGCCAGCAGCTTAGAGCGTGGACAGGGCCATGAGCAGTTCTTC. The variable domain in full, with the rest retrieved from reference TRBV7-2 and TRBJ2-1, is GAGVSQSPSNKVTEKGKDVELRCDPISGHTALYWYRQSLGQGLEFLIYFQGNSAPDKSGLPSDRFSAERTGGSVSTLTIQRTQQEDSAVYLCASSLERGQGHEQFFGPGTRLTVL.

The genes are TRBV27 and TRBJ2-7; D is undetermined. Trimming pared 6 bases from V and 5 bases from J, leaving 2 bases between. Germline V gene lookup returns CDR1 MNHEY and CDR2 SMNVEV (reference sequence). The CDR3 runs to 9 residues. CDR3 in amino acids: CASSHEQYF. DNA for the CDR3: TGTGCCAGCAGCCACGAGCAGTACTTC.

The chain uses TRBV11-2 and TRBJ2-7; possibly TRBD2 for D (6 bases). This CDR3 is 16 amino acids long. The V and J ends lost 6 bases and 4 bases respectively, with 22 bases between them. CDR1 is SGHAT and CDR2 is FQNNGV in the germline V gene. The CDR3 DNA reads as TGTGCCAGCAGTCGCAATGCCCCGGGAGTAGGGTACGAGCAGTACTTC. This translates into CASSRNAPGVGYEQYF. The variable domain in full, with the rest retrieved from reference TRBV11-2 and TRBJ2-7, is EAGVAQSPRYKIIEKRQSVAFWCNPISGHATLYWYQQILGQGPKLLIQFQNNGVVDDSQLPKDRFSAERLKGVDSTLKIQPAKLEDSAVYLCASSRNAPGVGYEQYFGPGTRLTVT.

This rearrangement joins TRBV5-1 to TRBJ1-2; 8 bases map to TRBD1. Trimming removed 4 bases from V and 4 bases from J; junction bases left unmatched: 6. The CDR3 runs 14 residues. Germline V gene lookup returns CDR1 SGHRS and CDR2 YFSETQ. CDR3 in amino acids: CASSIDRGGYGYTF. In DNA, the CDR3 is TGCGCCAGCAGCATTGACAGGGGAGGCTATGGCTACACCTTC. Combining the CDR3 with reference TRBV5-1 and TRBJ1-2 gives the whole variable domain KAGVTQTPRYLIKTRGQQVTLSCSPISGHRSVSWYQQTPGQGLQFLFEYFSETQRNKGNFPGRFSGRQFSNSRSEMNVSTLELGDSALYLCASSIDRGGYGYTFGSGTRLTVV.

V usage is TRBV6-6 and J usage is TRBJ2-2; D is ambiguous. Germline CDR1 is MNHNY and CDR2 is SVGAGI (reference sequence). The CDR3 spans 15 residues. V gave up 2 bases and J gave up 5 bases, with 12 bases separating them. Here the CDR3 reads CASSYVRVLTGELFF. CDR3 bases: TGTGCCAGCAGTTACGTCCGGGTTTTGACCGGGGAGCTGTTTTTT.

This chain uses TRBV9 with TRBJ2-7; no clear D gene. The germline V and J ends were trimmed by 0 bases and 6 bases, with 13 bases remaining between them. Germline V gene lookup returns CDR1 SGDLS and CDR2 YYNGEE. The CDR3 length is 14 residues. The DNA for the CDR3 is TGTGCCAGCAGCGTAGGGGCACTTCCCCGCGAGCAGTACTTC. It encodes CASSVGALPREQYF.

The chain uses TRBV5-1 and TRBJ2-3, with TRBD2 identical over 8 bases. V dropped 0 bases and J dropped 2; count of bases not matched to a gene: 2. Germline V gene data show CDR1 as SGHRS and CDR2 as YFSETQ. The CDR3 has 15 amino acids. The CDR3 loop is CASSLAGGYTDTQYF. The DNA for the CDR3 is TGCGCCAGCAGCTTGGCGGGGGGGTACACAGATACGCAGTATTTT.

This sequence joins TRBV7-2 and TRBJ2-1, with D perhaps TRBD1 (6 bases). The CDR3 extends over 14 amino acids. Trimming shortened V by 3 bases and J by 7 bases, and 13 bases separated the two germline ends. Per the germline V gene, CDR1 is SGHTA and CDR2 is FQGNSA. The CDR3 here is CASSLDRMSNEQFF. DNA of the CDR3: TGTGCCAGCAGCTTGGACAGAATGTCGAATGAGCAGTTCTTC.

This chain uses TRBV6-1 with TRBJ2-1; 8 bases are shared with TRBD2. Germline V gene sequence: CDR1 MNHNS, CDR2 SASEGT. J was trimmed by 9 bases and V by 2 bases; bases with no gene match: 15. The CDR3 length is 17 residues. This CDR3 is CASSETWSRGGRSEQFF. For the CDR3, the DNA is TGTGCCAGCAGTGAAACGTGGAGTCGGGGGGGCCGGAGTGAGCAGTTCTTC.